This T cell receptor (beta chain) was sequenced for a study of control samples from healthy donors and cancer patients. The protocol was immunoSEQ multiplex PCR, while the TCRdb copy is restricted to in-frame clones and leaves out a portion. This table has more than 100,000 clones, about 89% appearing once. The CDR3 spans 14 residues. Between the trimmed V and J ends, which lost 0 bases and 6 bases, there was a span of 12 bases. Germline-derived CDR1 and CDR2 are SGHRS and YFSETQ. This clonotype originated in a woman aged 18-29 years in good health. The chain links TRBV5-1 to TRBJ1-2; D perhaps matches TRBD1 (6 bases). Material for sequencing was blood. The CDR3 coding sequence is TGCGCCAGCAGCTTGGGACAGGTGATGGATGGCTACACCTTC. It specifies CASSLGQVMDGYTF.